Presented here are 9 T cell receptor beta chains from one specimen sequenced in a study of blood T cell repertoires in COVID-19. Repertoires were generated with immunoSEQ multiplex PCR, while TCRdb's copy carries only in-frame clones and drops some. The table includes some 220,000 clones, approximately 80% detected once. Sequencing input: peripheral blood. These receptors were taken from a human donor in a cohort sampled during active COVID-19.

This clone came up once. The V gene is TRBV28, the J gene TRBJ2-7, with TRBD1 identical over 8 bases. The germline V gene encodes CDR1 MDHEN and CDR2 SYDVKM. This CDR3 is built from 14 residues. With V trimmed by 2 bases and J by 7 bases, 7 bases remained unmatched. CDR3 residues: CASSLGQGPTEQYF. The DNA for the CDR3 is TGTGCCAGCAGTTTAGGACAGGGTCCAACTGAGCAGTACTTC.

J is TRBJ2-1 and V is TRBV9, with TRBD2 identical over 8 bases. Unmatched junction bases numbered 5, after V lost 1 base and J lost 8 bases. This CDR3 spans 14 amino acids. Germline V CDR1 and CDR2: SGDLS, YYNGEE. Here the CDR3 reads CASSVLSGGDEQFF. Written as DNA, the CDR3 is TGTGCCAGCAGCGTACTCAGCGGGGGCGATGAGCAGTTCTTC.

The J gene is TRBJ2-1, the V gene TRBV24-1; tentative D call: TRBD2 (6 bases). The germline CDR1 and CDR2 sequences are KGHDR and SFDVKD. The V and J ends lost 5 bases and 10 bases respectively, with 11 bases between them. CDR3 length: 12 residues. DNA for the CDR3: TGTGCCACCAGTGCCCCGGGGGTAGAGCAGTTCTTC. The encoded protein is CATSAPGVEQFF.

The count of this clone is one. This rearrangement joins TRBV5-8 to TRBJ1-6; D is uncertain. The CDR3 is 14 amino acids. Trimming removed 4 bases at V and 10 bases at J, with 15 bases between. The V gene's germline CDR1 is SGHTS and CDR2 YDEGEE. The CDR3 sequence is CASSLMMLGSPLHF. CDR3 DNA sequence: TGTGCCAGCAGCCTGATGATGTTGGGCTCACCCCTCCACTTT.

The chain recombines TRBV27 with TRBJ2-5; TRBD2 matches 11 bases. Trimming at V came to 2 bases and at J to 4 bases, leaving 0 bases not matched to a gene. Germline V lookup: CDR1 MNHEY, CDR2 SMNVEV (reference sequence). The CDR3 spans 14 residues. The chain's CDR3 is CASSLGTSGETQYF. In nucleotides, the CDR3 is TGTGCCAGCAGTTTAGGGACTAGCGGAGAGACCCAGTACTTC.

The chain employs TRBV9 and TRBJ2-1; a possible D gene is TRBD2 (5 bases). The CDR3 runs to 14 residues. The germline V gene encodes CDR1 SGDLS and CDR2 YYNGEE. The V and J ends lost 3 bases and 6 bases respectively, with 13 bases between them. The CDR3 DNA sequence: TGTGCCAGCAGCGACCGGACTCGAAGCAATGAGCAGTTCTTC. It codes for CASSDRTRSNEQFF.

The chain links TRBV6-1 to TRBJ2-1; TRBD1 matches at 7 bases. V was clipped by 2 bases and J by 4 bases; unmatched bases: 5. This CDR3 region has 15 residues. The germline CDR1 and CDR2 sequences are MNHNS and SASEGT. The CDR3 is CASSEWGTEYNEQFF. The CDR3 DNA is TGTGCCAGCAGTGAATGGGGGACAGAATACAATGAGCAGTTCTTC.

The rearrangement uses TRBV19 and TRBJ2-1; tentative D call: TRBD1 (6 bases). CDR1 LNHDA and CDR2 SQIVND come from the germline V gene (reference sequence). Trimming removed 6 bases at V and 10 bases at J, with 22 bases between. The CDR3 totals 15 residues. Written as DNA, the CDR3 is TGTGCCAGTAGCCAACGACAGCCAGGGGCCAACGAGCAGTTCTTC. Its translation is CASSQRQPGANEQFF.

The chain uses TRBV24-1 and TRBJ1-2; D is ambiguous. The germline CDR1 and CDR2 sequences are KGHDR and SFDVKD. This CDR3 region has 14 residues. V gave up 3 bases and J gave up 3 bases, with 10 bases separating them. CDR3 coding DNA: TGTGCCACCAGTGATCAACGGGTCCACTATGGCTACACCTTC. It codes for CATSDQRVHYGYTF.